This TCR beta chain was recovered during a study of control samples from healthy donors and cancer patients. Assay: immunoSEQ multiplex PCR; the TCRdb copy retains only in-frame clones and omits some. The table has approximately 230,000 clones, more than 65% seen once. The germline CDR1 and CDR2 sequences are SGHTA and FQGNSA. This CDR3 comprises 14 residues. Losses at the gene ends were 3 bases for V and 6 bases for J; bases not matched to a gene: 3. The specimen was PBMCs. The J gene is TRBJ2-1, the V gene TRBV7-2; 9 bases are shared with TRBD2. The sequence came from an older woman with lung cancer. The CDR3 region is CASSLGLAGNEQFF. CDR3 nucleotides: TGTGCCAGCAGCTTGGGACTAGCTGGCAATGAGCAGTTCTTC.